This is a list of T cell receptor beta chains from one sample in a study of T cells in Graves' hyperthyroidism and ophthalmopathy. Using its own MiXCR run on the multiplex PCR reads, TCRdb lists one record per CDR3 protein. Of around 350,000 distinct CDR3 sequences in the sample, around 25% are singletons; the top ten hold 73%. Sequencing input: blood. The origin of the receptors is a man between 45 and 60 years old with Graves' hyperthyroidism. The CDR3 runs from the conserved cysteine through the conserved F or W. Each record gives: V gene, J gene, CDR3 protein.

v_gene: TRBV11-2
j_gene: TRBJ2-1
CDR3aa: CASSYSPSGGLPSDEQFF

v_gene: TRBV10-3
j_gene: TRBJ1-1
CDR3aa: CAISSEGPEAFF

v_gene: TRBV14
j_gene: TRBJ2-7
CDR3aa: CASSSLAQPYEQYF

v_gene: TRBV11-2
j_gene: TRBJ2-7
CDR3aa: CASSLGTLAGTEQYF

v_gene: TRBV28
j_gene: TRBJ1-1
CDR3aa: CASRIPGTRNTEAFF

v_gene: TRBV2
j_gene: TRBJ2-5
CDR3aa: CASSWDSQETQYF

v_gene: TRBV4-2
j_gene: TRBJ2-7
CDR3aa: CASSQDATGDSYEQYF

v_gene: TRBV19
j_gene: TRBJ2-7
CDR3aa: CASSIARGWSYEQYF

v_gene: TRBV19
j_gene: TRBJ2-1
CDR3aa: CASSLAGPPYNEQFF

v_gene: TRBV7-9
j_gene: TRBJ2-1
CDR3aa: CASSPPLAGVEQFF

v_gene: TRBV15
j_gene: TRBJ2-5
CDR3aa: CATSRGGRGETQYF

v_gene: TRBV24-1
j_gene: TRBJ2-1
CDR3aa: CATSDGRVPNEQFF

v_gene: TRBV28
j_gene: TRBJ1-4
CDR3aa: CASRAGQVEKLFF

v_gene: TRBV3-1
j_gene: TRBJ2-2
CDR3aa: CASSPWGLAGGSGELFF

v_gene: TRBV7-9
j_gene: TRBJ2-1
CDR3aa: CASSLTTGGSAYNEQFF

v_gene: TRBV7-9
j_gene: TRBJ2-7
CDR3aa: CASSYDRGYYEQYF

v_gene: TRBV18
j_gene: TRBJ2-1
CDR3aa: CASSPQFGNEQFF

v_gene: TRBV6-1
j_gene: TRBJ2-2
CDR3aa: CASRIGQGAYTGELFF

v_gene: TRBV3-1
j_gene: TRBJ1-2
CDR3aa: CASSQRSIGYGYTF

v_gene: TRBV14
j_gene: TRBJ2-7
CDR3aa: CASSPLRQGVYEQYF

v_gene: TRBV28
j_gene: TRBJ2-5
CDR3aa: CASRSWSETQYF

v_gene: TRBV7-2
j_gene: TRBJ1-1
CDR3aa: CASSLVGTGVRDTEAFF

v_gene: TRBV11-3
j_gene: TRBJ2-4
CDR3aa: CASSFRTANIQYF

v_gene: TRBV6-1
j_gene: TRBJ2-7
CDR3aa: CASLTSGGFYEQYF

v_gene: TRBV5-1
j_gene: TRBJ2-1
CDR3aa: CASSLEGEVYNEQFF

v_gene: TRBV6-1
j_gene: TRBJ1-4
CDR3aa: CASSFGTGDEKLFF

v_gene: TRBV5-1
j_gene: TRBJ2-7
CDR3aa: CASSPGTSGFGSYEQYF

v_gene: TRBV18
j_gene: TRBJ2-2
CDR3aa: CASSPPSGYTGELFF

v_gene: TRBV30
j_gene: TRBJ1-2
CDR3aa: CATDVLYGYTF

v_gene: TRBV6-6
j_gene: TRBJ2-1
CDR3aa: CASSYSASGRVWEQFF

v_gene: TRBV20-1
j_gene: TRBJ1-2
CDR3aa: CSAREGLVNYGYTF

v_gene: TRBV12-3/TRBV12-4
j_gene: TRBJ1-5
CDR3aa: CASSLGQGDNQPQHF

v_gene: TRBV4-1
j_gene: TRBJ2-2
CDR3aa: CASSQDEDRGITGELFF

v_gene: TRBV30
j_gene: TRBJ2-7
CDR3aa: CAWRVDSHEQYF

v_gene: TRBV11-2
j_gene: TRBJ2-7
CDR3aa: CASSLWEEQYF

v_gene: TRBV5-6
j_gene: TRBJ2-5
CDR3aa: CASSLAGGTVQETQYF

v_gene: TRBV12-5
j_gene: TRBJ2-1
CDR3aa: CASGLADLNEQFF

v_gene: TRBV5-4
j_gene: TRBJ2-3
CDR3aa: CASSVIEDTDTQYF

v_gene: TRBV7-9
j_gene: TRBJ2-3
CDR3aa: CASSRTAAQDTQYF

v_gene: TRBV5-1
j_gene: TRBJ2-1
CDR3aa: CASSPTGGEQFF

v_gene: TRBV29-1
j_gene: TRBJ1-1
CDR3aa: CSVAFGVDTEAFF

v_gene: TRBV6-1
j_gene: TRBJ2-3
CDR3aa: CASSEGRGFTSTDTQYF

v_gene: TRBV11-3
j_gene: TRBJ2-3
CDR3aa: CASGDYSTDTQYF

v_gene: TRBV7-9
j_gene: TRBJ2-1
CDR3aa: CASSFQGLAVYEQFF

v_gene: TRBV11-2
j_gene: TRBJ2-5
CDR3aa: CASSLEVSETQYF

v_gene: TRBV7-3
j_gene: TRBJ2-1
CDR3aa: CASSLTNRNEQFF

v_gene: TRBV4-2
j_gene: TRBJ2-2
CDR3aa: CASSQDGGGAMAGELFF

v_gene: TRBV6-1
j_gene: TRBJ2-2
CDR3aa: CASSGRLANTGELFF

v_gene: TRBV5-1
j_gene: TRBJ2-5
CDR3aa: CASSITSGRAWETQYF

v_gene: TRBV5-1
j_gene: TRBJ2-7
CDR3aa: CASSLGAGGEQYF

v_gene: TRBV30
j_gene: TRBJ1-5
CDR3aa: CAWSSGEDQPQHF

v_gene: TRBV29-1
j_gene: TRBJ1-5
CDR3aa: CSVSLGQGNQPQHF

v_gene: TRBV6-2/TRBV6-3
j_gene: TRBJ2-7
CDR3aa: CASSYILEYYSGIGEQYF

v_gene: TRBV20-1
j_gene: TRBJ2-3
CDR3aa: CSARDWGEDTQYF

v_gene: TRBV2
j_gene: TRBJ2-1
CDR3aa: CASKREGRNEQFF